The 24 T cell receptor beta chains in this list originate from one sample, sequenced in a study of neoadjuvant anti-PD-1 for oral cavity cancer. TCRdb's table, derived via immunoSEQ multiplex PCR, lists solely in-frame clones and lacks some. This table holds about 72,000 clones, about 86% found once. The sample was PBMCs, taken before nivolumab (anti-PD-1) treatment. These receptors all come from a person aged 40 to 85 with oral cavity squamous cell carcinoma.

This clone was found once. The gene calls are TRBV7-2 and TRBJ2-1; possible D gene TRBD2, 6 bases. CDR1 and CDR2 from the germline V gene are SGHTA and FQGNSA. Trimming shortened V by 5 bases and J by 6 bases, and 20 bases separated the two germline ends. The CDR3 loop spans 16 amino acids. The CDR3 reads CASSLGGERQGNEQFF. The DNA for the CDR3 is TGTGCCAGCAGCCTAGGAGGGGAACGGCAGGGCAATGAGCAGTTCTTC.

J is TRBJ2-5 and V is TRBV5-8, with D hard to call. The V end lost 6 bases, the J end lost 0 bases, and 24 bases lay between the germline ends. Germline V CDR1 and CDR2: SGHTS, YDEGEE. There are 18 residues in the CDR3. The CDR3 is CASTTPLMERVYQETQYF. For the CDR3, the DNA is TGTGCCAGCACGACCCCTTTGATGGAGAGAGTGTACCAAGAGACCCAGTACTTC.

This chain links TRBV6-1 with TRBJ2-2, with D hard to call. This CDR3 has 13 amino acids. V lost 0 bases, J lost 6 bases, and 5 bases lay in between. Germline V gene sequence: CDR1 MNHNS, CDR2 SASEGT. The CDR3 sequence is CASSEADAGELFF. The CDR3 nucleotides read TGTGCCAGCAGTGAAGCAGACGCCGGGGAGCTGTTTTTT.

The chain combines TRBV20-1 with TRBJ2-1; no clear D gene. Germline values: CDR1 DFQATT, CDR2 SNEGSKA (reference sequence). The CDR3 covers 10 residues. Trimming removed 3 bases at V and 8 bases at J, with 5 bases between. CDR3 residues: CSASMDEQFF. In DNA, the CDR3 is TGCAGTGCTAGTATGGATGAGCAGTTCTTC.

The chain has TRBV9 and TRBJ1-1; TRBD1 might be the D (6 bases). In germline, CDR1 is SGDLS, CDR2 YYNGEE. This CDR3 contains 14 residues. V was trimmed by 2 bases and J by 9 bases, leaving 17 bases between them. CDR3 DNA: TGTGCCAGCAGCGTGAGCTGGACAGAGGCTAAAGCTTTCTTT. This gives the protein CASSVSWTEAKAFF.

The chain carries TRBV30 and TRBJ1-1; TRBD1 might be the D (6 bases). This CDR3 region has 14 residues. Germline CDR1 GTSNPN, CDR2 SVGIG (reference sequence). With 0 bases removed from V and 0 bases from J, the gap between germline ends came to 8 bases. The CDR3 loop reads CAWSVGGLNTEAFF. CDR3 bases: TGTGCCTGGAGTGTCGGGGGCTTGAACACTGAAGCTTTCTTT.

The chain has TRBV7-3 and TRBJ2-3; D unresolved. Trimming took off 4 bases at V and 0 bases at J, with 20 bases between the two ends. CDR1 and CDR2 from the germline V gene are SGHTA and FQGTGA. The CDR3 totals 18 residues. CDR3 region: CASSSNPPLVTSTDTQYF. CDR3 bases: TGTGCCAGCAGCTCAAACCCCCCTCTAGTGACAAGCACAGATACGCAGTATTTT. Based on the CDR3 plus reference TRBV7-3 and TRBJ2-3, the full variable domain is GAGVSQTPSNKVTEKGKYVELRCDPISGHTALYWYRQSLGQGPEFLIYFQGTGAADDSGLPNDRFFAVRPEGSVSTLKIQRTERGDSAVYLCASSSNPPLVTSTDTQYFGPGTRLTVL.

V and J are TRBV25-1 and TRBJ1-5, with TRBD1 identical over 7 bases. This CDR3 contains 13 residues. The germline gives CDR1 MGHDK, CDR2 SYGVNS. V was clipped by 8 bases and J by 3 bases; unmatched bases: 4. CDR3 sequence reads: CASSRGDNQPQHF. In nucleotides, the CDR3 is TGTGCCAGCTCCAGGGGGGACAATCAGCCCCAGCATTTT.

The chain couples TRBV10-3 to TRBJ1-1; TRBD1 is a possible D gene (5 bases). CDR3 length equals 14 residues. Germline assignment: CDR1 ENHRY and CDR2 SYGVKD. V was cut by 7 bases and J by 3 bases, with 15 bases left in between. CDR3 sequence (DNA): TGTGCCATCAACGGGGGGGGTCTGGACACTGAAGCTTTCTTT. It encodes CAINGGGLDTEAFF.

This clone occurred once. The gene calls are TRBV5-1 and TRBJ1-1, with no clear D. The CDR3 is 14 residues long. V was cut by 4 bases and J by 0 bases, with 10 bases left in between. Germline CDR1 reads SGHRS; CDR2 reads YFSETQ. CDR3 protein: CASSPGGMNTEAFF. As DNA, the CDR3 is TGCGCCAGCAGCCCCGGAGGCATGAACACTGAAGCTTTCTTT.

The chain has TRBV5-1 and TRBJ1-1; D is undetermined. The V end lost 4 bases, the J end lost 4 bases, and 11 bases lay between the germline ends. The CDR3 is made up of 13 amino acids. Germline CDR1 SGHRS, CDR2 YFSETQ. The CDR3 reads CASSPTVVTEAFF. The CDR3 DNA reads as TGCGCCAGCAGCCCTACAGTTGTCACTGAAGCTTTCTTT.

V is TRBV7-6 and J is TRBJ1-3; a weak D match, TRBD1 (5 bases). Germline V gene data show CDR1 as SGHVS and CDR2 as FNYEAQ. The CDR3 totals 15 residues. Trimming removed 4 bases from V and 0 bases from J, with 10 bases in between. CDR3 protein: CASSWGLASGNTIYF. In DNA, the CDR3 is TGTGCCAGCAGCTGGGGACTGGCCTCTGGAAACACCATATATTTT.

The V and J genes are TRBV7-9 and TRBJ1-2; 7 nucleotides align to TRBD1. Germline CDR1 reads SEHNR; CDR2 reads FQNEAQ (reference sequence). The CDR3 is 15 residues long. Trimming at V came to 5 bases and at J to 5 bases, leaving 11 bases not matched to a gene. CDR3 DNA: TGTGCCAGCAGCCGCGGATACAGGGGCCGGTATGGCTACACCTTC. Translating gives CASSRGYRGRYGYTF.

The CDR3 sequence is CASSLLQALSYEQYF. Here the CDR3 DNA reads TGCGCCAGCAGCTTGTTGCAGGCCCTCTCCTACGAGCAGTACTTC. The chain combines TRBV5-1 with TRBJ2-7; the D is unclear. Between the trimmed V and J ends, which lost 1 base and 0 bases, there was a span of 11 bases. The CDR3 totals 15 residues. CDR1 is SGHRS, CDR2 YFSETQ, per germline.

In DNA, the CDR3 is TGCGCCAGCAATCACCCTACAGTATCTGCCTCCTACAATGAGCAGTTCTTC. Translating gives CASNHPTVSASYNEQFF. This sequence joins TRBV5-1 and TRBJ2-1, with D uncertain. V was trimmed by 6 bases and J by 0 bases, leaving 19 bases between them. The CDR3 is 17 amino acids. Germline assignment: CDR1 SGHRS and CDR2 YFSETQ.

The table lists this clone with a count of one. The chain couples TRBV7-8 to TRBJ2-7; 9 bases are shared with TRBD1. Germline loops: CDR1 SGHVS, CDR2 FQNEAQ. J lost 4 bases, V lost 4 bases, and 5 bases had no gene match. CDR3 length: 14 residues. This chain's CDR3 is CASSSYRGRYEQYF. CDR3 in DNA: TGTGCCAGCAGCTCTTACAGGGGGCGGTACGAGCAGTACTTC.

This chain joins TRBV4-2 and TRBJ1-1; tentative D call: TRBD1 (5 bases). The CDR3 sequence is 15 residues long. Germline-derived CDR1 and CDR2 are LGHNA and YNFKEQ. Trimming took 1 base from V and 6 from J, leaving 15 bases between them. In nucleotides, the CDR3 is TGTGCCAGCAGCCAAGGTAGGATAGCGGGGGCTGAAGCTTTCTTT. This gives the protein CASSQGRIAGAEAFF.

The chain uses TRBV28 and TRBJ2-5; TRBD1 is a possible D gene (5 bases). Trimming left V 5 bases short and J 2 bases short, with 15 bases between. The CDR3 consists of 15 residues. Germline CDR1 MDHEN, CDR2 SYDVKM. DNA for the CDR3: TGTGCCAGCAGTCCCCAGGGTTTCGCACAAGAGACCCAGTACTTC. Residues: CASSPQGFAQETQYF.

V and J are TRBV30 and TRBJ1-2; D is uncertain. The V end lost 0 bases, the J end lost 4 bases, and 9 bases lay between the germline ends. This CDR3 region has 13 residues. CDR1 GTSNPN and CDR2 SVGIG come from the germline V gene (reference sequence). The chain's CDR3 is CAWSVQNLYGYTF. The DNA of the CDR3 is TGTGCCTGGAGTGTACAGAACCTCTATGGCTACACCTTC.

This chain links TRBV5-1 with TRBJ2-5, with 7 bases matching TRBD1. Per the germline V gene, CDR1 is SGHRS and CDR2 is YFSETQ. The CDR3 consists of 14 residues. With 9 bases clipped from V and 1 base from J, the junction kept 9 bases outside the gene matches. The CDR3 is CATRQGQLQETQYF. The CDR3 DNA is TGCGCCACCCGACAGGGACAGCTCCAAGAGACCCAGTACTTC.

V gene TRBV6-5 combines with J gene TRBJ2-5, with a weak D call TRBD1 (5 bases). The length of the CDR3 is 12 residues. V gave up 7 bases and J gave up 3 bases, with 9 bases separating them. CDR1 and CDR2 (germline): MNHEY, SVGAGI. The CDR3 sequence is CASMKGEETQYF. The CDR3 bases are TGTGCCAGCATGAAAGGGGAAGAGACCCAGTACTTC.

This sequence joins TRBV27 and TRBJ2-7; 8 positions match TRBD1. The CDR3 is 15 residues long. With V trimmed by 5 bases and J by 0 bases, 6 bases remained unmatched. Germline CDR1 is MNHEY and CDR2 is SMNVEV (reference sequence). DNA of the CDR3: TGTGCCAGCAGTCTCGGACAGGGTGGCTCCTACGAGCAGTACTTC. Protein product: CASSLGQGGSYEQYF.

This clone came up once. The chain is built from TRBV2 and TRBJ2-7; 11 nucleotides agree with TRBD2. V gave up 3 bases and J gave up 3 bases; unmatched junction bases: 7. CDR1 is SNHLY and CDR2 is FYNNEI in the germline V gene. The CDR3 is made up of 16 amino acids. The CDR3 nucleotides read TGTGCCAGCAGTGATCGGATCGGGACTAGCGGCTACGAGCAGTACTTC. Translation: CASSDRIGTSGYEQYF.

This sequence joins TRBV5-4 and TRBJ2-1; 7 bases are a match to TRBD2. Germline V gives CDR1 SGHNT, CDR2 YYREEE (reference sequence). CDR3 length equals 15 residues. V gave up 4 bases and J gave up 6 bases; unmatched junction bases: 10. The CDR3 loop reads CASSPGGLVINEQFF. In DNA, the CDR3 is TGTGCCAGCAGCCCGGGCGGACTAGTGATCAATGAGCAGTTCTTC.